This TCR beta chain was obtained from a study of blood T cell repertoires in COVID-19. Study summary: COVID-19 samples from acute and convalescent phases originated in the United States, Italy and Spain. T cells, B-cell-depleted T cells, or PBMCs supplied cDNA or gDNA.

This CDR3 is 14 amino acids long. The V gene's germline CDR1 is SGHRS and CDR2 YFSETQ. A remark on this clone: One end of the junction does not line up with germline, which may come from a read error.

Per the original methods: Amplification with reference gene primers provided the estimates of nucleated cell counts. The table came from immunoSEQ multiplex PCR; TCRdb's copy has only in-frame clones and leaves some out. Clone size and V and J calls were adopted from that table, with D and trimming inferred from the DNA. This sample carries more than 95,000 clones, just under 85% of them seen once, and the ten largest clones take 2.5% to 3.5%. The clonotype originates from a woman older than 75 with active or convalescent COVID-19. Specimen: peripheral blood. This chain uses TRBV5-1 with TRBJ2-1; D is unclear. The CDR3 is CASSLESSYNEQFF. In DNA form, the CDR3 reads TGCGCCAGCAGTTTGGAGAGCTCCTACAATGAGCAGTTCTTC. Full variable domain (remainder filled in from reference TRBV5-1 and TRBJ2-1): KAGVTQTPRYLIKTRGQQVTLSCSPISGHRSVSWYQQTPGQGLQFLFEYFSETQRNKGNFPGRFSGRQFSNSRSEMNVSTLELGDSALYLCASSLESSYNEQFFGPGTRLTVL.